This T cell receptor beta chain was found in a study of blood T cell repertoires in COVID-19. Study as a whole: Donors in the United States, Italy and Spain gave samples during acute or convalescent COVID-19.

Libraries were prepared by immunoSEQ multiplex PCR; TCRdb keeps only in-frame clonotypes and omits some of them. The table shows about 400,000 clones, with more than 80% occurring only once. This CDR3 has 13 residues. V was cut by 0 bases and J by 4 bases, with 4 bases left in between. Germline V CDR1 and CDR2: SGHTA, FQGNSA. The source is a woman aged 30 to 39 with active or convalescent COVID-19. J is TRBJ2-1 and V is TRBV7-2; no reliable D call. The sequenced sample consisted of peripheral blood. CDR3 sequence: CASSLAHYNEQFF. CDR3 nucleotide sequence: TGTGCCAGCAGCTTAGCCCATTACAATGAGCAGTTCTTC.